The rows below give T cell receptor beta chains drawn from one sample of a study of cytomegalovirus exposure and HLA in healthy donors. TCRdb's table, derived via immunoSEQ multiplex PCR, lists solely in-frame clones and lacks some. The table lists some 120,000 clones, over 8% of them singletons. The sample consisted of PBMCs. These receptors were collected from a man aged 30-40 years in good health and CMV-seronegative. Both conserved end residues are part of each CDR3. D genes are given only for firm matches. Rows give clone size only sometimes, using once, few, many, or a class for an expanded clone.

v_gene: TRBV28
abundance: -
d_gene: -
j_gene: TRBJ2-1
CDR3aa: CASMLAGGYNEQFF
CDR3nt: TGTGCCAGCATGCTGGCAGGGGGGTACAATGAGCAGTTCTTC

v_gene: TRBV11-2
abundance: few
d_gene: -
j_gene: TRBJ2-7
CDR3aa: CASSFGPGNYEQYF
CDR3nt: TGTGCCAGCAGCTTTGGTCCAGGAAATTACGAGCAGTACTTC

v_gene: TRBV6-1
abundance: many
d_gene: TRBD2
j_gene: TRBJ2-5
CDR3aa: CASSPLGGGQETQYF
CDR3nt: TGTGCCAGCAGTCCACTAGGCGGGGGCCAAGAGACCCAGTACTTC

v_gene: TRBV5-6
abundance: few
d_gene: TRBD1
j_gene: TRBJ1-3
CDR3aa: CASSLAQGAFGNTIYF
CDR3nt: TGTGCCAGCAGCTTGGCACAGGGGGCCTTTGGAAACACCATATATTTT

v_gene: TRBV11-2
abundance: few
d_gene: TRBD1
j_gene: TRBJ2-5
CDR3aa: CASSLGQGAETQYF
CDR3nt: TGTGCCAGCAGCTTAGGACAGGGGGCCGAGACCCAGTACTTC

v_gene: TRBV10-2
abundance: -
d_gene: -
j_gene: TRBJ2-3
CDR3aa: CATRGGDTDTQYF
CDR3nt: TGCGCCACTCGAGGGGGGGACACAGATACGCAGTATTTT

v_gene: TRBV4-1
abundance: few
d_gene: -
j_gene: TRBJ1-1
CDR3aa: CASSQDPQNTEAFF
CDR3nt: TGCGCCAGCAGCCAAGACCCACAGAACACTGAAGCTTTCTTT

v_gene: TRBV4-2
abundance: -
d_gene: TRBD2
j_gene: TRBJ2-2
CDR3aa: CASSQDSGSTGELFF
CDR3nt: TGTGCCAGCAGCCAAGACAGCGGGAGTACCGGGGAGCTGTTTTTT

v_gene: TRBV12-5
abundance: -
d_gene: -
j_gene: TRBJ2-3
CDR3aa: CASSSTDTQYF
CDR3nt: TGTGCTAGTAGCAGCACAGATACGCAGTATTTT

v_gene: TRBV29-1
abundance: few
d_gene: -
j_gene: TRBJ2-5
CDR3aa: CSVPREAETQYF
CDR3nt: TGCAGCGTTCCGAGGGAGGCAGAGACCCAGTACTTC

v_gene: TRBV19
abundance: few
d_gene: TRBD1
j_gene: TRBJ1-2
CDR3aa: CASSFLTGTGGGYTF
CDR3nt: TGTGCCAGTAGTTTTTTAACCGGGACAGGGGGCGGCTACACCTTC

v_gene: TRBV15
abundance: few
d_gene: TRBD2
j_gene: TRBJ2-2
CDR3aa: CATSRLAGGTGELFF
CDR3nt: TGTGCCACCAGCAGACTAGCGGGAGGGACCGGGGAGCTGTTTTTT

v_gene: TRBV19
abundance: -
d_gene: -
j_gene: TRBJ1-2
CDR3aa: CASSNQGMDGYTF
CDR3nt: TGTGCCAGTAGTAACCAGGGAATGGATGGCTACACCTTC

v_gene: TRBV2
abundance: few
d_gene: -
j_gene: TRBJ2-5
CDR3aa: CASRKSTQETQYF
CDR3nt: TGTGCCAGCAGGAAGAGCACCCAAGAGACCCAGTACTTC

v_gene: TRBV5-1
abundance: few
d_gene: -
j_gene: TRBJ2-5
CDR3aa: CASSLWGELQETQYF
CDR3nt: TGCGCCAGCTCGCTCTGGGGGGAGCTACAAGAGACCCAGTACTTC

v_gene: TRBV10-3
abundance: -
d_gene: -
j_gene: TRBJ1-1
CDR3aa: CAISETDSLNTEAFF
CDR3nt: TGTGCCATCAGTGAGACCGACAGTTTGAACACTGAAGCTTTCTTT

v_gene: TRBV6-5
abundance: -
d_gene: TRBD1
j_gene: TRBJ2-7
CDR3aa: CASSPGTGGAYEQYF
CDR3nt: TGTGCCAGCAGTCCAGGGACAGGGGGGGCCTACGAGCAGTACTTC

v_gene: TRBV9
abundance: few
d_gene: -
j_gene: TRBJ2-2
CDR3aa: CASSVITNTGELFF
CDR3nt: TGTGCCAGCAGCGTTATTACGAACACCGGGGAGCTGTTTTTT

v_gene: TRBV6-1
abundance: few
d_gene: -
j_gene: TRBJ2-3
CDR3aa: CASSEGRDTDTQYF
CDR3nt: TGTGCCAGCAGTGAGGGGCGGGACACAGATACGCAGTATTTT

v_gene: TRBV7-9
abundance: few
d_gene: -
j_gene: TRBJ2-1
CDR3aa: CASSKPELGYNEQFF
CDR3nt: TGTGCCAGCAGCAAGCCGGAACTAGGTTACAATGAGCAGTTCTTC

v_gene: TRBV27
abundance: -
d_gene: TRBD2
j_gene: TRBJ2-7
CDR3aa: CASSGRGAYEQYF
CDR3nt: TGTGCCAGCTCCGGGCGGGGGGCATACGAGCAGTACTTC

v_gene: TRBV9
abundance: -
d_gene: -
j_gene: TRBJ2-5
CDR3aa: CASSVGPGLETQYF
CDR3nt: TGTGCCAGCAGCGTAGGGCCAGGCCTAGAGACCCAGTACTTC

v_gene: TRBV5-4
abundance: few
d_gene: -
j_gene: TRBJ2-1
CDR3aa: CASSLVGQAYNEQFF
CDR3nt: TGTGCCAGCAGCTTGGTCGGCCAGGCCTACAATGAGCAGTTCTTC

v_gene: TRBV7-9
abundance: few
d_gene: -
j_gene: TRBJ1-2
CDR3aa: CASSNRANYGYTF
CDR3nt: TGTGCCAGCAGCAACAGGGCTAACTATGGCTACACCTTC

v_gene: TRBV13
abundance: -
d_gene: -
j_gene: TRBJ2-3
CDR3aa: CASTPLERGDTQYF
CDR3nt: TGTGCCAGCACCCCGCTCGAGCGAGGAGATACGCAGTATTTT

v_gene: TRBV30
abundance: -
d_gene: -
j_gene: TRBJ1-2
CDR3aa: CAWTQGGTLGYGYTF
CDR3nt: TGTGCCTGGACCCAGGGAGGAACTTTGGGCTATGGCTACACCTTC

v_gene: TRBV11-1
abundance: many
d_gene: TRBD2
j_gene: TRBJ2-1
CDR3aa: CASSTLAGGLDEQFF
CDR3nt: TGTGCCAGCAGCACCTTAGCGGGAGGGCTTGATGAGCAGTTCTTC

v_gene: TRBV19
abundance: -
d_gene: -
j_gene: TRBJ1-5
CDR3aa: CASQNFGTPSYQPQHF
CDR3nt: TGTGCCAGTCAAAACTTCGGGACACCCTCCTATCAGCCCCAGCATTTT

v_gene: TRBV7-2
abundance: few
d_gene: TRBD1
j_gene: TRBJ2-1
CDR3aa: CASSSDRGLYNEQFF
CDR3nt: TGTGCCAGCAGCTCGGACAGGGGGCTCTACAATGAGCAGTTCTTC

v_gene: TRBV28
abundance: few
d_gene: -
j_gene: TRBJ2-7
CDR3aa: CASSPGKTSYEQYF
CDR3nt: TGTGCCAGCAGTCCCGGAAAGACTAGCTACGAGCAGTACTTC

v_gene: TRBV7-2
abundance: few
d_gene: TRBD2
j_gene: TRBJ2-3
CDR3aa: CASSLVAGGFTDTQYF
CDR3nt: TGTGCCAGCAGCTTAGTAGCGGGGGGCTTCACAGATACGCAGTATTTT

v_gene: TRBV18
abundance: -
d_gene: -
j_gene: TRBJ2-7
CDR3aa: CASSPQNEEQYF
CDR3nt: TGTGCCAGCTCACCACAGAATGAGGAGCAGTACTTC

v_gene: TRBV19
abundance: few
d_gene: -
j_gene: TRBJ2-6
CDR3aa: CASRPETFVSGANVLTF
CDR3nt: TGTGCCAGTAGACCCGAGACATTTGTCTCTGGGGCCAACGTCCTGACTTTC

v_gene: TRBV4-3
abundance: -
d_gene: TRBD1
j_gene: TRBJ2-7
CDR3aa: CASSQDWTGETYEQYF
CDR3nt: TGCGCCAGCAGCCAAGACTGGACAGGGGAGACCTACGAGCAGTACTTC

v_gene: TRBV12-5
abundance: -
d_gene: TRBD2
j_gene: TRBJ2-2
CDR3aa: CASGPSSSGQNTGELFF
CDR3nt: TGTGCTAGTGGCCCCTCCTCTAGCGGGCAGAACACCGGGGAGCTGTTTTTT

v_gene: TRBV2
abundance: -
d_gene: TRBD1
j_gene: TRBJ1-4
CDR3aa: CASSRQGSNEKLFF
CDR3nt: TGCGCCAGCAGTCGACAGGGGAGTAATGAAAAACTGTTTTTT

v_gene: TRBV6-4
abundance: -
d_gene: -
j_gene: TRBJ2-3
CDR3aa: CASSHRVPGLWTDTQYF
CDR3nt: TGTGCCAGCAGCCATCGGGTTCCGGGACTGTGGACAGATACGCAGTATTTT

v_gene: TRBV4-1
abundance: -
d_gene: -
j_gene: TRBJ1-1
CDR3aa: CASSQERGVNTEAFF
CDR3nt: TGCGCCAGCAGCCAAGAACGGGGTGTGAACACTGAAGCTTTCTTT

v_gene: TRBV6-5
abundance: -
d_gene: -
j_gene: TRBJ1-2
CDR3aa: CASSPRTAYGYTF
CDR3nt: TGTGCCAGCAGCCCGAGGACAGCCTATGGCTACACCTTC

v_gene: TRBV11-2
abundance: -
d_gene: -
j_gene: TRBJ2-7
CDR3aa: CASSLGAWDTVSSYEQYF
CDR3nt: TGTGCCAGCAGCTTAGGAGCGTGGGACACGGTTTCCTCCTACGAGCAGTACTTC